Listed below are T cell receptor beta chains from one sample, sequenced in a study of blood T cell repertoires in COVID-19. Clones were sequenced by immunoSEQ multiplex PCR, and TCRdb holds only the in-frame ones, with some missing. The sample records around 310,000 clones, around 90% being singletons. Sample: PBMCs or T cells enriched from blood (not recorded which). These receptors were collected from a man aged 25 to 40 who had recovered from COVID-19. Both conserved end residues are part of each CDR3. D genes are given only for firm matches. Size tells how often a clone was seen (once, few, many) or the class of an expanded clone, and some rows leave it out.

v_call	j_call	d_call	cdr3_length	clone_size	cdr3_nt	cdr3_aa
TRBV30	TRBJ1-1	-	15	-	TGTGCCTGGAGTGTACGGTTCACTATGAACACTGAAGCTTTCTTT	CAWSVRFTMNTEAFF
TRBV7-2	TRBJ2-5	-	12	-	TGTGCCAGCAGCTTAAATCTGGAGACCCAGTACTTC	CASSLNLETQYF
TRBV5-4	TRBJ2-1	TRBD1	15	-	TGTGCCAGCAGTCCCGAGACAGGGGGCTACAATGAGCAGTTCTTC	CASSPETGGYNEQFF
TRBV4-1	TRBJ2-7	TRBD2	16	-	TGCGCCAGCAGCCAAGTCTTACTAGCGGGAACCTACGAGCAGTACTTC	CASSQVLLAGTYEQYF
TRBV7-9	TRBJ1-1	TRBD1	15	-	TGTGCCAGCAGCACGGGACAGGTTTTGAACACTGAAGCTTTCTTT	CASSTGQVLNTEAFF
TRBV19	TRBJ1-5	-	14	-	TGTGCCAGTAGGCGGGGGGGTAGCAATCAGCCCCAGCATTTT	CASRRGGSNQPQHF
TRBV5-1	TRBJ1-2	-	14	-	TGCGCCAGCAGCTTGGCCGAGGGAGCCTTCGGCTACACCTTC	CASSLAEGAFGYTF
TRBV11-3	TRBJ2-1	TRBD1	14	-	TGTGCCAGCAGTCTAGGGGGCTACTACAATGAGCAGTTCTTC	CASSLGGYYNEQFF
TRBV5-1	TRBJ1-1	-	15	-	TGCGCCAGCAGCATAGGACAGAGTCGGAACACTGAAGCTTTCTTT	CASSIGQSRNTEAFF
TRBV15	TRBJ1-2	TRBD1	14	-	TGTGCCACCAGCAGCCCCGGACAGGGTAATGGCTACACCTTC	CATSSPGQGNGYTF
TRBV5-6	TRBJ1-1	-	17	once	TGTGCCAGCAGCTTTTATCGGACAGCGCCTATGAACACTGAAGCTTTCTTT	CASSFYRTAPMNTEAFF
TRBV7-6	TRBJ2-3	-	15	-	TGTGCCAGCAGATCAACTGAGGCAGCGACAGATACGCAGTATTTT	CASRSTEAATDTQYF
TRBV6-4	TRBJ2-7	TRBD2	15	-	TGTGCCAGCAGTGAGCTTAGCGGGGGGGCCTACGAGCAGTACTTC	CASSELSGGAYEQYF
TRBV5-4	TRBJ1-2	-	13	-	TGTGCCAGCAGCTCAACAGGGACCTATGGCTACACCTTC	CASSSTGTYGYTF
TRBV15	TRBJ2-1	-	19	-	TGTGCCACCAGCAGACCCCGTGAGGTTGCGGACGCGGGTTACAATGAGCAGTTCTTC	CATSRPREVADAGYNEQFF
TRBV19	TRBJ2-7	-	14	-	TGTGCCAGTGCCAACAGGGACCTCTCCTACGAGCAGTACTTC	CASANRDLSYEQYF
TRBV6-5	TRBJ2-2	-	16	-	TGTGCCAGCAGTTCATTGGGGGGTTCGAACACCGGGGAGCTGTTTTTT	CASSSLGGSNTGELFF
TRBV12-3/TRBV12-4	TRBJ2-7	-	13	-	TGTGCCAGCAGTTTAGACTACCCGGGCGAGCAGTACTTC	CASSLDYPGEQYF
TRBV19	TRBJ1-2	TRBD1	15	-	TGTGCCAGTAGTACCCTGGGACAGGGAGGCTATGGCTACACCTTC	CASSTLGQGGYGYTF
TRBV15	TRBJ1-4	-	15	-	TGTGCCACCAGCAGAGAAAAGGGGCTAGGTGAAAAACTGTTTTTT	CATSREKGLGEKLFF
TRBV7-2	TRBJ1-5	TRBD1	15	many	TGTGCCAGCAGCTCGGACAGGGCGCTGGGTCAGCCCCAGCATTTT	CASSSDRALGQPQHF
TRBV25-1	TRBJ2-1	TRBD2	13	once	TGTGCCACCGTACTAGCGGGGGGCCATGAGCAGTTCTTC	CATVLAGGHEQFF
TRBV7-9	TRBJ2-7	TRBD1	16	-	TGTGCCAGCAGCTTAATTGGACAGGGCCACCCCTACGAGCAGTACTTC	CASSLIGQGHPYEQYF
TRBV7-2	TRBJ2-5	-	16	-	TGTGCCAGCAGCTCGTACCCCTACTCTACCCAAGAGACCCAGTACTTC	CASSSYPYSTQETQYF
TRBV5-6	TRBJ2-3	TRBD1	15	-	TGTGCCAGCAGCTTGGGGGGACAGGGAATAGATACGCAGTATTTT	CASSLGGQGIDTQYF
TRBV4-2	TRBJ2-5	TRBD2	16	-	TGTGCCAGCAGCCAACTCCTCCCGGGGGGGCGGGAGACCCAGTACTTC	CASSQLLPGGRETQYF
TRBV24-1	TRBJ1-4	-	14	once	TGTGCCCGGGGGGCTCCTACAACTAATGAAAAACTGTTTTTT	CARGAPTTNEKLFF
TRBV7-6	TRBJ1-4	-	16	once	TGTGCCAGCAGCACAAGCAGGGGTTGGTCGGGTGAAAAACTGTTTTTT	CASSTSRGWSGEKLFF
TRBV24-1	TRBJ1-2	-	13	-	TGTGCCACCAGTGAGGAGAGGTACTATGGCTACACCTTC	CATSEERYYGYTF
TRBV2	TRBJ1-1	-	12	-	TGTGCCAGCAGCGGGACACCCACTGAAGCTTTCTTT	CASSGTPTEAFF
TRBV20-1	TRBJ2-2	-	14	-	TGCAGTGCTAGTCCTAGCACCTTCACCGGGGAGCTGTTTTTT	CSASPSTFTGELFF
TRBV10-1	TRBJ2-7	-	12	-	TGCGCCAGCAGTGAGTCCGGGGACGAGCAGTACTTC	CASSESGDEQYF
TRBV19	TRBJ2-6	TRBD1	17	-	TGTGCCAGTAGCTCCCGGGACAGGGGGCCTGGGGCCAACGTCCTGACTTTC	CASSSRDRGPGANVLTF
TRBV7-8	TRBJ2-3	-	14	-	TGTGCCAGCCTATCCGCCAGGGGCACAGATACGCAGTATTTT	CASLSARGTDTQYF
TRBV6-1	TRBJ1-2	-	16	-	TGTGCCAGCAGTGAGTGGGCCGACAGGCTCGACTATGGCTACACCTTC	CASSEWADRLDYGYTF
TRBV25-1	TRBJ1-2	TRBD1	13	-	TGTGCCAGCCAACCGAGGACAGGATATGGCTACACCTTC	CASQPRTGYGYTF
TRBV6-5	TRBJ1-6	-	15	-	TGTGCCAGCAGTCCATTAGGGGGAAGGGATTCACCCCTCCACTTT	CASSPLGGRDSPLHF
TRBV2	TRBJ2-1	TRBD2	12	many	TGTGCCAGCTCAAGCGGGGGGCCTCATCGGTTCTTC	CASSSGGPHRFF
TRBV12-3/TRBV12-4	TRBJ2-1	TRBD1	13	-	TGTGCCAGCAGCTCGAGGACAGGGGGCGAGCAGTTCTTC	CASSSRTGGEQFF
TRBV19	TRBJ2-2	-	15	-	TGTGCCAGTAGTATTGAGGGGGTCACCACCGGGGAGCTGTTTTTT	CASSIEGVTTGELFF
TRBV10-1	TRBJ2-7	-	14	few	TGCGCCAGCAGTGAGGTCAGGGACACCTACGAGCAGTACTTC	CASSEVRDTYEQYF
TRBV5-1	TRBJ2-5	-	16	-	TGCGCCAGCAGCAAGGACACGACAGGGACTCAAGAGACCCAGTACTTC	CASSKDTTGTQETQYF
TRBV9	TRBJ2-5	-	15	few	TGTGCCAGCAGCGTAGGGGGGGGGCACGGAGAGACCCAGTACTTC	CASSVGGGHGETQYF
TRBV10-1	TRBJ1-2	TRBD1	16	-	TGCGCCAGCAATCCGGGACAGGGAGAATGGCACTATGGCTACACCTTC	CASNPGQGEWHYGYTF
TRBV7-6	TRBJ1-5	-	12	-	TGTGCCAGCAGCTCCCTTAATCAGCCCCAGCATTTT	CASSSLNQPQHF
TRBV2	TRBJ2-5	TRBD2	18	-	TGTGCCAGCAGTGAACCTGGACTATGGACTAGCGGGGGTGAGACCCAGTACTTC	CASSEPGLWTSGGETQYF
TRBV2	TRBJ1-3	TRBD1	13	-	TGTGCCAGCAGCGCGGGACAGGGAAACACCATATATTTT	CASSAGQGNTIYF
TRBV6-5	TRBJ1-2	-	14	once	TGTGCCAGCAAAAGCGAGACAGGTGCCTATGGCTACACCTTC	CASKSETGAYGYTF
TRBV6-5	TRBJ1-5	TRBD1	16	-	TGTGCCAGCAGTTACTCGATGGGGACAGGGGGACAGCCCCAGCATTTT	CASSYSMGTGGQPQHF
TRBV27	TRBJ2-5	TRBD1	14	-	TGTGCCAGCAGTCCGACAGGGGGGAGGGAGACCCAGTACTTC	CASSPTGGRETQYF
TRBV6-4	TRBJ1-4	TRBD1	14	few	TGTGCCAAAGAACAGGGGGCATGGAATGAAAAACTGTTTTTT	CAKEQGAWNEKLFF
TRBV19	TRBJ1-5	TRBD1	15	-	TGTGCCAGTAGAACCACAGGGGGCGGCAATCAGCCCCAGCATTTT	CASRTTGGGNQPQHF
TRBV5-1	TRBJ2-7	TRBD1	15	-	TGCGCCAGCAGCTTCGACAGGGGCGGCTTCTACGAGCAGTACTTC	CASSFDRGGFYEQYF
TRBV3-1/TRBV3-2	TRBJ1-5	-	13	once	TGTGCCAGCAGTCTTGGCAGCAATCAGCCCCAGCATTTT	CASSLGSNQPQHF
TRBV6-5	TRBJ1-6	-	13	-	TGTGCCAGCAGTTATGCCGGAGAGTCACCCCTCCACTTT	CASSYAGESPLHF
TRBV27	TRBJ2-2	-	14	-	TGTGCCAGCAGTTCCCAGGGCAACACCGGGGAGCTGTTTTTT	CASSSQGNTGELFF
TRBV24-1	TRBJ1-6	-	12	few	TGTGCCACCCCCCGCGAGAATTCACCCCTCCACTTT	CATPRENSPLHF
TRBV14	TRBJ1-1	TRBD1	14	few	TGTGCCAGCAGCCTGGGACAGGCGAACACTGAAGCTTTCTTT	CASSLGQANTEAFF
TRBV2	TRBJ1-4	-	15	few	TGTGCCAGCAAAAGGAACAGGGTTTCGGATGAAAAACTGTTTTTT	CASKRNRVSDEKLFF